A single sample is the source of the 9 T cell receptor delta chains below, sequenced in a study of gamma-delta T cells after stem cell transplantation. TCRdb redid clone calling on the RT-PCR reads using CATT. The sample comprises 1,500 to 2,000 delta-chain clones, 45% of which are singletons, and approximately 50% rests with the top ten. The sequenced sample was gamma-delta T cells. The receptor set was obtained from a human donor. It is not recorded whose cells these are; they may come from a transplant donor.

Remarks on this clone: The likely explanation is a read error, given a far larger clone one base away. CDR3 protein: CASVYLPKPDWGTVYTDKLTF. In nucleotides, the CDR3 is TGTGCCTCTGTCTACCTTCCTAAACCGGACTGGGGGACCGTGTACACCGATAAACTCACCTTT. The J gene is TRDJ1, the V gene TRDV3, with TRDD3 as a possible D gene (9 bases). Germline CDR1 TVYSNPD, CDR2 GDNSRS (reference sequence). The CDR3 contains 21 residues.

The chain joins TRDV2 to TRDJ1, with 9 bases identical to TRDD3. With V trimmed by 2 bases and J by 4 bases, 19 bases remained unmatched. The CDR3 spans 19 residues. Per the germline V gene, CDR1 is GEAIGNYY and CDR2 is EKD. The CDR3 DNA reads TGTGCCTGTGACATACTGGGCAATACTGGGGGAAAGTACAACGATAAACTCATCTTT. This translates into CACDILGNTGGKYNDKLIF.

The CDR3 DNA is TGTGCCTGTGACCTAGTTCCACGTGGAACCTGGGACACCCGACAGATGTTTTTC. This translates into CACDLVPRGTWDTRQMFF. The gene calls are TRDV2 and TRDJ3; no clear D gene. The CDR3 spans 18 residues. Germline values: CDR1 GEAIGNYY, CDR2 EKD. The V gene lost 3 bases and the J gene lost 2 bases, with 16 bases spanning the gap.

This clone is large within its sample. J is TRDJ1 and V is TRDV2; D is undetermined. This CDR3 is built from 17 residues. Deletions cut 3 bases from V and 0 bases from J, with 19 bases between. Germline assignment: CDR1 GEAIGNYY and CDR2 EKD. The CDR3 loop reads CACDSLKNQKYTDKLIF. DNA for the CDR3: TGTGCCTGTGACTCCCTAAAAAATCAAAAGTACACCGATAAACTCATCTTT.

With regard to this clone: Given a much more abundant clone one base away, this may be a read error. The same CDR3 arises from other DNA sequences in this sample as well. This chain connects TRDV2 to TRDJ1; 7 bases map to TRDD3. The CDR3 runs 19 residues. Germline CDR1 reads GEAIGNYY; CDR2 reads EKD. The CDR3 bases are TGTGCCTGTGACACCGTGCAGGGGGATGTCCTTGAGTACACCGATAAGCTCATCTTT. Translating gives CACDTVQGDVLEYTDKLIF.

CDR3 amino acids: CACDTVLGASSGITDKLIF. CDR3 in DNA: TGTGCCTGTGACACCGTACTGGGGGCATCCTCGGGGATCACCGATAAACTCATCTTT. V is TRDV2 and J is TRDJ1, with 8 positions matching TRDD3. Germline V gene data show CDR1 as GEAIGNYY and CDR2 as EKD. The V gene end was trimmed by 0 bases and the J gene end by 1 base; junction bases not matched to a gene: 15. The CDR3 contains 19 residues.

In this sample, this clone turned up a few times. V is TRDV2 and J is TRDJ1; 7 bases line up with TRDD3. This CDR3 is 17 amino acids long. Germline V CDR1 and CDR2: GEAIGNYY, EKD. The V gene end was trimmed by 3 bases and the J gene end by 4 bases; junction bases not matched to a gene: 16. CDR3 DNA sequence: TGTGCCTGTGACTCGGCTGGGGGCCCGATAAGAGGCGATAAACTCATCTTT. Amino acid sequence: CACDSAGGPIRGDKLIF.

This clone was seen a few times. Since a far larger clone is one base different, this is likely a read error. The J gene is TRDJ1, the V gene TRDV1; no reliable D call. This CDR3 comprises 22 residues. Per germline, CDR1 TSWWSYY and CDR2 QGS. The CDR3 coding sequence is TGTGCTCTTGGGGACTTACGGCTGGTTTGGTTTGACACTCCCGACTACACCGATAGACTCATCTTT. Protein: CALGDLRLVWFDTPDYTDRLIF.

The chain couples TRDV2 to TRDJ1; TRDD3 agrees at 10 bases. Trimming removed 1 base from V and 0 bases from J; junction bases left unmatched: 13. Germline lookup yields CDR1 GEAIGNYY and CDR2 EKD. The CDR3 consists of 19 residues. The CDR3 sequence is CACDTLLGDSTPYTDKLIF. CDR3 nucleotide sequence: TGTGCCTGTGACACATTACTGGGGGATTCTACACCGTACACCGATAAACTCATCTTT.